Listed below are T cell receptor beta chains from one sample, sequenced in a study of blood T cell repertoires in COVID-19. Assay: immunoSEQ multiplex PCR; the TCRdb copy retains only in-frame clones and omits some. The data show around 140,000 clones, with roughly 91% seen just once and 18% held by the top ten. Sequenced sample: peripheral blood. All receptors come from a man between 50 and 59 years old with active or convalescent COVID-19. Both conserved end residues are part of each CDR3. A D gene is named only where the DNA matches it firmly. Size tells how often a clone was seen (once, few, many) or the class of an expanded clone, and some rows leave it out.

d_gene: TRBD1; j_gene: TRBJ1-1; abundance: few; v_gene: TRBV5-1; CDR3aa: CASSLLASGTGVTEAFF; CDR3nt: TGCGCCAGCAGCTTGCTGGCGTCCGGGACAGGGGTTACTGAAGCTTTCTTT
d_gene: .; j_gene: TRBJ1-2; abundance: .; v_gene: TRBV6-5; CDR3aa: CASRNGGQFGYTF; CDR3nt: TGTGCCAGCAGAAACGGAGGACAGTTTGGCTACACCTTC
d_gene: .; j_gene: TRBJ1-4; abundance: .; v_gene: TRBV11-2; CDR3aa: CASSDSFNEKLFF; CDR3nt: TGTGCCAGCAGCGACAGTTTTAATGAAAAACTGTTTTTT
d_gene: .; j_gene: TRBJ1-2; abundance: .; v_gene: TRBV6-5; CDR3aa: CASSPQTLDYGYTF; CDR3nt: TGTGCCAGCAGTCCACAGACCCTCGACTATGGCTACACCTTC
d_gene: .; j_gene: TRBJ2-2; abundance: once; v_gene: TRBV24-1; CDR3aa: CATSDAAGYLNTGELFF; CDR3nt: TGTGCCACCAGTGACGCGGCAGGGTATTTGAACACCGGGGAGCTGTTTTTT
d_gene: .; j_gene: TRBJ2-2; abundance: many; v_gene: TRBV15; CDR3aa: CATSSRQITNTGELFF; CDR3nt: TGTGCCACCAGCAGCAGACAGATTACGAACACCGGGGAGCTGTTTTTT
d_gene: .; j_gene: TRBJ1-1; abundance: .; v_gene: TRBV19; CDR3aa: CATGTSNTEAFF; CDR3nt: TGTGCCACCGGGACATCGAACACTGAAGCTTTCTTT
d_gene: .; j_gene: TRBJ2-1; abundance: .; v_gene: TRBV10-2; CDR3aa: CASSLKLGRSSYNEQFF; CDR3nt: TGCGCCAGCAGTCTAAAACTAGGCAGGTCATCCTACAATGAGCAGTTCTTC
d_gene: .; j_gene: TRBJ1-2; abundance: .; v_gene: TRBV6-5; CDR3aa: CASSYGQVYGYTF; CDR3nt: TGTGCCAGCAGTTATGGACAAGTCTATGGCTACACCTTC
d_gene: .; j_gene: TRBJ2-5; abundance: .; v_gene: TRBV2; CDR3aa: CASSENRAVQETQYF; CDR3nt: TGTGCCAGCAGTGAAAACAGGGCGGTCCAAGAGACCCAGTACTTC
d_gene: TRBD1; j_gene: TRBJ2-2; abundance: .; v_gene: TRBV3-1/TRBV3-2; CDR3aa: CASSQTGSSGELFF; CDR3nt: TGTGCCAGCAGCCAGACAGGGTCGAGCGGGGAGCTGTTTTTT
d_gene: TRBD1; j_gene: TRBJ2-1; abundance: .; v_gene: TRBV6-5; CDR3aa: CASSFRLAGGNEQFF; CDR3nt: TGTGCCAGCAGTTTCCGTTTGGCAGGGGGCAATGAGCAGTTCTTC
d_gene: TRBD1; j_gene: TRBJ1-5; abundance: .; v_gene: TRBV4-3; CDR3aa: CASSPRQGGQPQHF; CDR3nt: TGCGCCAGCAGCCCACGACAGGGAGGCCAGCCCCAGCATTTT
d_gene: .; j_gene: TRBJ2-7; abundance: .; v_gene: TRBV27; CDR3aa: CASSKTGPNYEQYF; CDR3nt: TGTGCCAGCAGTAAGACAGGCCCCAACTACGAGCAGTACTTC
d_gene: .; j_gene: TRBJ2-3; abundance: .; v_gene: TRBV5-4; CDR3aa: CASSLGLGTPYTDTQYF; CDR3nt: TGTGCCAGCAGCTTGGGTCTGGGGACACCGTACACAGATACGCAGTATTTT
d_gene: TRBD2; j_gene: TRBJ2-2; abundance: few; v_gene: TRBV11-3; CDR3aa: CASSLGQREPDGELFF; CDR3nt: TGTGCCAGCAGCTTAGGCCAGCGGGAGCCGGACGGGGAGCTGTTTTTT
d_gene: TRBD2; j_gene: TRBJ2-2; abundance: .; v_gene: TRBV5-1; CDR3aa: CASTTRGLNTGELFF; CDR3nt: TGCGCCAGTACTACGCGGGGGTTAAACACCGGGGAGCTGTTTTTT
d_gene: TRBD2; j_gene: TRBJ2-1; abundance: .; v_gene: TRBV20-1; CDR3aa: CSASRFGTSGGAGEQFF; CDR3nt: TGCAGTGCTAGTCGATTCGGGACTAGCGGGGGGGCCGGTGAGCAGTTCTTC